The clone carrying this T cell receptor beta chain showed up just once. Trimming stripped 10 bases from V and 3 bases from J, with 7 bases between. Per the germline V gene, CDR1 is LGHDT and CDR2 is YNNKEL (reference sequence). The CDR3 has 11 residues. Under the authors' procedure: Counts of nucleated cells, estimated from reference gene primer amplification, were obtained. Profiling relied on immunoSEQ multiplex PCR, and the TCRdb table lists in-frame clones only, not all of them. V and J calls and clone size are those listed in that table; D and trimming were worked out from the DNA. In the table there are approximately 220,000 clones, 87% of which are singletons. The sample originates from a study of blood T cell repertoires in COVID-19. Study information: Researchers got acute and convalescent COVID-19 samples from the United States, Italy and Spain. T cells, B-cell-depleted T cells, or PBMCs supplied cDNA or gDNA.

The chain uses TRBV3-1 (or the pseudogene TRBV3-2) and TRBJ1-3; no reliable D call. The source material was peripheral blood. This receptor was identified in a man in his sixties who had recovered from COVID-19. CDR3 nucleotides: TGTGCCACCCGAGATGGAAACACCATATATTTT. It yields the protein CATRDGNTIYF.